Sequencing of this T cell receptor (beta chain) was carried out in a study of T cell responses to AZD1222 COVID-19 vaccine. J gave up 0 bases and V 4 bases, and 7 bases lay outside the gene matches. Per germline, CDR1 SGHTA and CDR2 FQGNSA. This CDR3 contains 18 residues. Broader study findings: Seropositivity was recorded at baseline in only 6 or 7 AZD1222 recipients.

For this clone: Its antigen is not identified.

The data were produced by immunoSEQ multiplex PCR, yet TCRdb's version contains in-frame clones alone and is incomplete. The profile shows about 110,000 clones, around 85% of them singletons. The chain combines TRBV7-2 with TRBJ2-7, with 15 bases aligning to TRBD2. The sequencing used peripheral blood, collected on day 0 of AZD1222 vaccination. The TCR comes from an adult in good health. CDR3 sequence: CASSSPGLAGGSSYEQYF. DNA for the CDR3: TGTGCCAGCAGCTCCCCTGGACTAGCGGGGGGGAGCTCCTACGAGCAGTACTTC.